This TCR beta chain was captured by sequencing in a study of blood T cell repertoires in COVID-19. About the study: Samples came from the United States, Italy and Spain, spanning acute and convalescent COVID-19.

Enrolment of Seattle patients took place during active infection, and they were followed longitudinally. Assay: immunoSEQ multiplex PCR; the TCRdb copy retains only in-frame clones and omits some. The sample lists fewer than 80,000 clones, 78% occurring once. Germline V gene data show CDR1 as SGHNT and CDR2 as YENEEA. The CDR3 length is 15 residues. V lost 2 bases and J lost 3; bases outside the gene matches: 3. The chain has TRBV11-3 and TRBJ2-7; TRBD1 matches at 11 bases. Sequencing used peripheral blood. The clonotype comes from a man between 60 and 70 years old with COVID-19, enrolled during active disease. The CDR3 DNA follows: TGTGCCAGCAGCTTATCCGGGACAGGGGGCTACGAGCAGTACTTC. Translation gives CASSLSGTGGYEQYF.